These T cell receptor beta chains were read from a single sample in a study of Ad26.COV2.S vaccination and SARS-CoV-2 variants. Using immunoSEQ multiplex PCR, the repertoire was profiled, and TCRdb retains in-frame clones only, with some absent. The sample shows some 190,000 clones, around nine tenths of them seen only once. The material sequenced was peripheral blood, taken after recovery from COVID-19. The receptors come from a human donor who had recovered from COVID-19. Each CDR3 is given with its conserved first and last residue. Each record gives: D gene, clone size, V gene, J gene, CDR3 DNA, CDR3 protein. The D gene is left open where the match is weak. Clone size is shown for a subset of rows, as once, few, many or a class of expanded clone.

D gene: -
clone size: once
V gene: TRBV5-5
J gene: TRBJ1-6
CDR3 DNA: TGTGCCAGCAGCTTGTGGGTCAGTTATAATTCACCCCTCCACTTT
CDR3 protein: CASSLWVSYNSPLHF

D gene: TRBD1
clone size: few
V gene: TRBV7-8
J gene: TRBJ1-2
CDR3 DNA: TGTGCCAGCAGCTCCGTGACAGGGGCGGGGAATGGCTACACCTTC
CDR3 protein: CASSSVTGAGNGYTF

D gene: TRBD2
clone size: -
V gene: TRBV7-3
J gene: TRBJ2-2
CDR3 DNA: TGTGCCAGCAGCCCCCGACTAGCGGGTCTAGCCACCGGGGAGCTGTTTTTT
CDR3 protein: CASSPRLAGLATGELFF

D gene: -
clone size: -
V gene: TRBV19
J gene: TRBJ1-1
CDR3 DNA: TGTGCCAGTAGTATTAAGGGGAACACTGAAGCTTTCTTT
CDR3 protein: CASSIKGNTEAFF

D gene: TRBD2
clone size: few
V gene: TRBV7-6
J gene: TRBJ2-7
CDR3 DNA: TGTGCCAGCAGCTTAATTAGCGGGAGAGGAGGCCACGAGCAGTACTTC
CDR3 protein: CASSLISGRGGHEQYF

D gene: -
clone size: -
V gene: TRBV12-5
J gene: TRBJ1-3
CDR3 DNA: TGTGCTAGTGGTTCCGGACACGCAGGGTTCTCTGGAAACACCATATATTTT
CDR3 protein: CASGSGHAGFSGNTIYF

D gene: -
clone size: -
V gene: TRBV5-1
J gene: TRBJ1-1
CDR3 DNA: TGCGCCAGCAGCTCCTCCTCCCCCGGACAGTCTTTGAACACTGAAGCTTTCTTT
CDR3 protein: CASSSSSPGQSLNTEAFF

D gene: TRBD1
clone size: -
V gene: TRBV27
J gene: TRBJ1-1
CDR3 DNA: TGTGCCAGCATTCAAAGGGGGCTGGGAACTGAAGCTTTCTTT
CDR3 protein: CASIQRGLGTEAFF

D gene: -
clone size: -
V gene: TRBV13
J gene: TRBJ1-5
CDR3 DNA: TGTGCCAGCAGCCGAGGGGATCAGCCCCAGCATTTT
CDR3 protein: CASSRGDQPQHF

D gene: -
clone size: -
V gene: TRBV5-4
J gene: TRBJ2-5
CDR3 DNA: TGTGCCAGCAGCTTGGAAGAGACCCAGTACTTC
CDR3 protein: CASSLEETQYF

D gene: -
clone size: -
V gene: TRBV4-1
J gene: TRBJ1-1
CDR3 DNA: TGCGCCAGCAGCCAGGCCCAGGGTTACACTGAAGCTTTCTTT
CDR3 protein: CASSQAQGYTEAFF

D gene: -
clone size: -
V gene: TRBV6-5
J gene: TRBJ1-6
CDR3 DNA: TGTGCCAGCAGTTACACACCAACGGGGTATAATTCACCCCTCCACTTT
CDR3 protein: CASSYTPTGYNSPLHF

D gene: -
clone size: -
V gene: TRBV14
J gene: TRBJ2-3
CDR3 DNA: TGTGCCAGCAGCCGAAATCTTTGGGATACGCAGTATTTT
CDR3 protein: CASSRNLWDTQYF

D gene: -
clone size: -
V gene: TRBV2
J gene: TRBJ1-6
CDR3 DNA: TGTGCCAGCGTCATCCGCTGGGAATCACCCCTCCACTTT
CDR3 protein: CASVIRWESPLHF

D gene: TRBD1
clone size: -
V gene: TRBV5-6
J gene: TRBJ1-3
CDR3 DNA: TGTGCCAGCCGATCTCAGGGGGCGCGGGGAAACACCATATATTTT
CDR3 protein: CASRSQGARGNTIYF

D gene: -
clone size: -
V gene: TRBV29-1
J gene: TRBJ2-1
CDR3 DNA: TGCAGCGTTGAAGAGTTCTCTAGCGACTACAATGAGCAGTTCTTC
CDR3 protein: CSVEEFSSDYNEQFF

D gene: TRBD1
clone size: -
V gene: TRBV3-1/TRBV3-2
J gene: TRBJ1-6
CDR3 DNA: TGTGCCAGCAGCCAAACAGGGGAATCACCCCTCCACTTT
CDR3 protein: CASSQTGESPLHF

D gene: -
clone size: -
V gene: TRBV19
J gene: TRBJ1-5
CDR3 DNA: TGTGCCAGTAGTATAGAATTGAGGGGGACTCAGCCCCAGCATTTT
CDR3 protein: CASSIELRGTQPQHF

D gene: TRBD2
clone size: -
V gene: TRBV7-9
J gene: TRBJ2-3
CDR3 DNA: TGTGCCAGCAGCCCGCGGCTGCGGGGGGGGATCACAGATACGCAGTATTTT
CDR3 protein: CASSPRLRGGITDTQYF

D gene: -
clone size: -
V gene: TRBV6-5
J gene: TRBJ2-2
CDR3 DNA: TGTGCCAGCATACCCGGGGAGCTGTTTTTT
CDR3 protein: CASIPGELFF

D gene: TRBD1
clone size: -
V gene: TRBV7-9
J gene: TRBJ2-1
CDR3 DNA: TGTGCCAGCAGCTTAGCGGTGGGACAGGGGGTTTACAATGAGCAGTTCTTC
CDR3 protein: CASSLAVGQGVYNEQFF

D gene: -
clone size: -
V gene: TRBV2
J gene: TRBJ2-3
CDR3 DNA: TGTGCCAGCAGTGAAATACCCAGTGCCACAGATACGCAGTATTTT
CDR3 protein: CASSEIPSATDTQYF

D gene: -
clone size: -
V gene: TRBV9
J gene: TRBJ1-6
CDR3 DNA: TGTGCCAGCAGCGAAAGTAGAACGAGCCCACGGTCACCCCTCCACTTT
CDR3 protein: CASSESRTSPRSPLHF

D gene: TRBD1
clone size: -
V gene: TRBV2
J gene: TRBJ1-2
CDR3 DNA: TGTGCCAGCAAACACAGGGGTTATGGCTACACCTTC
CDR3 protein: CASKHRGYGYTF

D gene: -
clone size: -
V gene: TRBV4-1
J gene: TRBJ1-1
CDR3 DNA: TGCGCCAGCAGCCATTTTATTGGTGGCACTGAAGCTTTCTTT
CDR3 protein: CASSHFIGGTEAFF

D gene: -
clone size: -
V gene: TRBV19
J gene: TRBJ2-2
CDR3 DNA: TGTGCCAGTAGAGACCCGGGGATGAACACCGGGGAGCTGTTTTTT
CDR3 protein: CASRDPGMNTGELFF

D gene: TRBD2
clone size: -
V gene: TRBV9
J gene: TRBJ2-7
CDR3 DNA: TGTGCCAGCAGCCCATCAGCGGGAGGCACCTACGAGCAGTACTTC
CDR3 protein: CASSPSAGGTYEQYF

D gene: -
clone size: once
V gene: TRBV2
J gene: TRBJ2-3
CDR3 DNA: TGTGCCAGCAGTATGATCACAGATACGCAGTATTTT
CDR3 protein: CASSMITDTQYF

D gene: TRBD2
clone size: -
V gene: TRBV10-1
J gene: TRBJ2-3
CDR3 DNA: TGCGCCAGCAGTGAGCGGAGGACTAGCGGGAGCACAGATACGCAGTATTTT
CDR3 protein: CASSERRTSGSTDTQYF

D gene: TRBD1
clone size: -
V gene: TRBV3-1/TRBV3-2
J gene: TRBJ1-4
CDR3 DNA: TGTGCCAGCAGCCAAGTTGTAACAGGGGGCGAAAAACTGTTTTTT
CDR3 protein: CASSQVVTGGEKLFF

D gene: TRBD1
clone size: -
V gene: TRBV4-1
J gene: TRBJ2-3
CDR3 DNA: TGCGCCAGCAGCCTGGGAGGACAGGGCCTGGTGGATACGCAGTATTTT
CDR3 protein: CASSLGGQGLVDTQYF

D gene: -
clone size: -
V gene: TRBV7-2
J gene: TRBJ1-1
CDR3 DNA: TGTGCCAGCAGCTTCCTGACAGGTGCTGAAGCTTTCTTT
CDR3 protein: CASSFLTGAEAFF

D gene: -
clone size: -
V gene: TRBV6-4
J gene: TRBJ2-2
CDR3 DNA: TGTGCCAGCAAGGGCGGGCTGAACACCGGGGAGCTGTTTTTT
CDR3 protein: CASKGGLNTGELFF